A single sample is the source of the 24 T cell receptor beta chains below, sequenced in a study of post-analysis software for immune sequencing data. Findings of the study overall: The study found TRBV5-6, TRBV5-1 and TRBV20-1 among 5 or 6 TRBV segments more frequent in patients than controls.

Included in the TCR beta cDNA libraries were unique molecular identifiers. TCRdb fed the PCR reads into MiXCR, producing one record per CDR3 protein. The sample records about 770,000 distinct CDR3 sequences, about 43% being singletons. Which antigens these TCRs recognize remains unknown. Sequenced input: blood. The source is a girl aged 10 to 17 with multiple sclerosis.

The chain is built from TRBV5-1 and TRBJ2-7, with a tentative D call TRBD2 (5 bases). This CDR3 has 17 amino acids. Trimming pared 0 bases from V and 0 bases from J, leaving 16 bases between. Germline CDR1 reads SGHRS; CDR2 reads YFSETQ. CDR3 bases: TGCGCCAGCAGCTTGGCCTACGACGGGATGAGCTCCTACGAGCAGTACTTC. Amino acid sequence: CASSLAYDGMSSYEQYF.

This clonotype was picked up a small number of times. This sequence joins TRBV4-3 and TRBJ2-3; 7 bases line up with TRBD2. V dropped 3 bases and J dropped 6; count of bases not matched to a gene: 15. Per germline, CDR1 LGHNA and CDR2 YSLEER. CDR3 length: 17 residues. The chain's CDR3 is CASSHGTSDGRRDTQYF. The CDR3 bases are TGCGCCAGCAGCCACGGAACTAGCGACGGGAGAAGGGATACGCAGTATTTT.

The chain has TRBV11-2 and TRBJ2-7; D is unclear. Germline loops: CDR1 SGHAT, CDR2 FQNNGV. Trimming cost V 5 bases and J 0 bases, with 14 bases left between them. The CDR3 is 15 residues long. CDR3 bases: TGTGCCAGCAGCGTTAACCCGGACGTCTCCTACGAGCAGTACTTC. Its translation: CASSVNPDVSYEQYF.

The table lists this clonotype with a few counts. The chain joins TRBV29-1 to TRBJ1-2; D ambiguous. CDR3 length: 14 amino acids. Trimming took off 6 bases at V and 4 bases at J, with 18 bases between the two ends. Looked up from germline, CDR1 is SQVTM and CDR2 is ANQGSEA. CDR3 region: CSVPEGGFGYGYTF. In DNA form, the CDR3 reads TGCAGCGTCCCAGAGGGAGGTTTCGGCTATGGCTACACCTTC.

This clonotype was seen a handful of times. V is TRBV27 and J is TRBJ2-7; 7 nucleotides match TRBD2. The J call may not be correct, given that the DNA end is closer to TRBJ2-5. The CDR3 has 11 amino acids. Germline CDR1 MNHEY, CDR2 SMNVEV (reference sequence). The DNA of the CDR3 is TGTGCCAGCGCAGCGGGGGAGACCCAGTACTTC. This gives the protein CASAAGETQYF.

The rearrangement links TRBV3-1 to TRBJ2-3; tentative D call: TRBD1 (6 bases). Trimming shortened V by 1 base and J by 3 bases, and 23 bases separated the two germline ends. CDR3 length equals 19 residues. The V gene's germline CDR1 is LGHDT and CDR2 YNNKEL (reference sequence). This CDR3 reads CASSQASESRWGHTDTQYF. The CDR3 DNA sequence: TGTGCCAGCAGCCAAGCTTCGGAGTCGAGGTGGGGGCATACAGATACGCAGTATTTT.

The rearrangement links TRBV27 to TRBJ2-1, with 10 bases lining up with TRBD1. The CDR3 has 17 residues. With V trimmed by 1 base and J by 5 bases, 8 bases remained unmatched. Germline V gene data show CDR1 as MNHEY and CDR2 as SMNVEV (reference sequence). CDR3 DNA sequence: TGTGCCAGCAGTTTATTGCCGGGACAGGGGATACACAATGAGCAGTTCTTC. It is translated as CASSLLPGQGIHNEQFF.

The chain carries TRBV28 and TRBJ2-7; D gene unclear. This CDR3 has 13 residues. Germline assignment: CDR1 MDHEN and CDR2 SYDVKM. V was trimmed by 2 bases and J by 4 bases, leaving 9 bases between them. The CDR3 nucleotides read TGTGCCAGCAGTTTAACTTATGTGTACGAGCAGTACTTC. This encodes CASSLTYVYEQYF.

The chain couples TRBV12-3 or TRBV12-4 to TRBJ2-5, with D maybe TRBD2 (6 bases). V was clipped by 5 bases and J by 3 bases, with 25 bases between them. This CDR3 is built from 18 residues. CDR3 nucleotides: TGTGCCAGCAGTGAAAACCTACGGCTTCGGGACTCCAAAGAGACCCAGTACTTC. Amino acids: CASSENLRLRDSKETQYF.

This chain connects TRBV20-1 to TRBJ2-5, with 10 bases lining up with TRBD2. CDR1 is DFQATT, CDR2 SNEGSKA, per germline (reference sequence). V was pared by 6 bases and J by 2 bases, with 6 bases of the junction left unmatched. This CDR3 has 14 residues. The CDR3 DNA follows: TGCAGTGCAGCCGGGACTAGCGTACAAGAGACCCAGTACTTC. Residues: CSAAGTSVQETQYF.

The chain couples TRBV7-9 to TRBJ2-5; D is ambiguous. Judging by the DNA end, TRBJ2-1 fits better; the J call may be wrong. The CDR3 spans 15 residues. Germline V gives CDR1 SEHNR, CDR2 FQNEAQ (reference sequence). CDR3 loop: CASSLEGPRQETQFF. The CDR3 DNA reads TGTGCCAGCAGCTTAGAGGGCCCCCGCCAAGAGACCCAGTTCTTC.

The gene calls are TRBV20-1 and TRBJ2-1; 7 positions match TRBD2. The CDR3 totals 17 residues. V was pared by 0 bases and J by 0 bases, with 8 bases of the junction left unmatched. Germline V lookup: CDR1 DFQATT, CDR2 SNEGSKA (reference sequence). The CDR3 region is CSARDIFTSASYNEQFF. The CDR3, as DNA: TGCAGTGCTAGAGATATTTTTACTAGCGCCTCCTACAATGAGCAGTTCTTC.

The table lists this clonotype with many counts. V usage is TRBV5-6 and J usage is TRBJ2-7; D not resolved. The germline gives CDR1 SGHDT, CDR2 YYEEEE. V was shortened by 3 bases and J by 0 bases, with 13 bases between the two germline ends. The CDR3 is 15 residues long. CDR3 residues: CASSSAPVASYEQYF. In DNA, the CDR3 is TGTGCCAGCAGCTCTGCTCCGGTGGCCTCCTACGAGCAGTACTTC.

This chain links TRBV7-8 with TRBJ2-3; no definite D call. CDR3 size: 15 residues. V was pared by 1 base and J by 0 bases, with 8 bases between. The germline gives CDR1 SGHVS, CDR2 FQNEAQ. Here the CDR3 reads CASSLEPPSTDTQYF. DNA for the CDR3: TGTGCCAGCAGCTTAGAGCCACCTAGCACAGATACGCAGTATTTT.

The CDR3 nucleotides read TGTGCCAGCAGCCCCGCCGGCTCCTACGAGCAGTACTTC. This codes for CASSPAGSYEQYF. The gene calls are TRBV7-2 and TRBJ2-7; D unclear. CDR3 length: 13 amino acids. Trimming removed 5 bases from V and 0 bases from J, with 8 bases in between. Germline V gene sequence: CDR1 SGHTA, CDR2 FQGNSA.

Only a few counts were recorded for this clonotype. Written as DNA, the CDR3 is TGCAGCGTAGCGTCCCCTCACACAGGGATAGGGGCCAACGTCCTGACTTTC. It specifies CSVASPHTGIGANVLTF. The V call is TRBV29-1, the J call TRBJ2-6, with D possibly being TRBD1 (6 bases). V lost 6 bases, J lost 4 bases, and 22 bases lay in between. CDR3 length equals 17 residues. Germline CDR1 is SQVTM and CDR2 is ANQGSEA.

This clonotype came up a few times. V usage is TRBV7-3 and J usage is TRBJ2-5; the D gene is possibly TRBD2 (6 bases). Germline CDR1 is SGHTA and CDR2 is FQGTGA. The CDR3 is made up of 15 amino acids. V gave up 5 bases and J gave up 3 bases, with 16 bases separating them. CDR3 sequence: CASSPSGLIEETQYF. The CDR3 region has the DNA TGTGCCAGCAGCCCCAGCGGGTTGATCGAAGAGACCCAGTACTTC.

This clonotype was seen a few times. V usage is TRBV12-3 or TRBV12-4 and J usage is TRBJ2-3; 7 bases are shared with TRBD2. The CDR3 spans 15 residues. Trimming took 6 bases from V and 1 from J; bases not matched to a gene: 7. As DNA, the CDR3 is TGTGCCAGCAGGTCGGGGAGGGAAGGCACAGATACGCAGTATTTT. It yields the protein CASRSGREGTDTQYF.

Concerning this clonotype itself: One junction end does not reproduce the germline sequence, and a read error may be involved. The chain links TRBV6-5 to TRBJ2-5; TRBD1 matches 11 bases. The CDR3 has 14 residues. Germline V CDR1 and CDR2: MNHEY, SVGAGI. The CDR3 spells CASSDGTGGNEQHF. The CDR3 DNA reads as TGTGCCAGCAGTGACGGGACAGGGGGTAACGAGCAGCACTTC.

This clonotype appeared a single time. The rearrangement links TRBV10-3 to TRBJ1-5, with 8 bases matching TRBD1. V was clipped by 3 bases and J by 5 bases; unmatched bases: 3. The germline gives CDR1 ENHRY, CDR2 SYGVKD. The CDR3 sequence is 14 residues long. CDR3: CAISDAGQDQPQHF. The CDR3 DNA follows: TGTGCCATCAGTGACGCGGGACAGGATCAGCCCCAGCATTTT.

This chain joins TRBV7-8 and TRBJ2-7; 8 bases align to TRBD2. Per the germline V gene, CDR1 is SGHVS and CDR2 is FQNEAQ. V shed 2 bases and J 5 bases; nucleotides not matched to a gene: 14. CDR3 length: 17 residues. Here the CDR3 reads CASSLKTRTAGADEQYF. Written as DNA, the CDR3 is TGTGCCAGCAGCTTAAAGACGAGGACAGCGGGAGCCGACGAGCAGTACTTC.

J is TRBJ2-6 and V is TRBV29-1, with 10 nucleotides matching TRBD1. CDR1 is SQVTM, CDR2 ANQGSEA, per germline. The J segment lost 2 bases and the V segment lost 6 bases, leaving 4 bases of the junction unmatched. This CDR3 is 15 amino acids long. The CDR3 DNA is TGCAGCGTCCCGGACAGGGGGGCTGGGGCCAACGTCCTGACTTTC. Translating it yields CSVPDRGAGANVLTF.

Note on this clonotype: Germline is not matched at one junction end, which may reflect a read error. The V gene is TRBV5-5, the J gene TRBJ2-3, with 13 bases fitting TRBD2. This CDR3 region has 17 residues. Germline V gene sequence: CDR1 SGHKS, CDR2 YYEKEE (reference sequence). DNA for the CDR3: TGTGCCAGCGGCTTTAGGACTAGCGGGAGTCTAACAGATACGCAGTATTTT. Translation: CASGFRTSGSLTDTQYF.

This clonotype occurred a few times. The gene calls are TRBV5-1 and TRBJ2-7; D may be TRBD2 (6 bases). Trimming took 3 bases from V and 0 from J, leaving 13 bases between them. The CDR3 has 15 residues. The V gene's germline CDR1 is SGHRS and CDR2 YFSETQ. This chain's CDR3 is CASSSFAGSSYEQYF. The DNA of the CDR3 is TGCGCCAGCAGCTCTTTCGCGGGGAGCTCCTACGAGCAGTACTTC.